This is a list of T cell receptor beta chains from one sample in a study of shared clonotypes between healthy human individuals. Some clones are missing from TCRdb's copy, which holds only in-frame ones; the method was immunoSEQ multiplex PCR. The sample holds some 1 million clones; around 74% are singletons and the top ten take approximately 1.5%. Sequencing was carried out using memory CD4+ T cells sorted from blood. Every receptor here comes from a man younger than 35 in good health. CDR3s include the opening cysteine and the closing phenylalanine or tryptophan. Fields, in order: CDR3 length, V gene, J gene, D gene, clone size, CDR3 protein, CDR3 DNA. The D gene is left open where the match is weak. Not all rows give a size; the values are once, few, many and, for expanded clones, a class.

CDR3 length: 13
V gene: TRBV5-8
J gene: TRBJ1-1
D gene: -
clone size: -
CDR3 protein: CASSLQGSTEAFF
CDR3 DNA: TGTGCCAGCAGCTTGCAGGGAAGCACTGAAGCTTTCTTT

CDR3 length: 17
V gene: TRBV15
J gene: TRBJ1-6
D gene: TRBD1
clone size: -
CDR3 protein: CATSRDPPQGAGSPLHF
CDR3 DNA: TGTGCCACCAGCAGAGATCCACCACAGGGGGCAGGTTCACCCCTCCACTTT

CDR3 length: 13
V gene: TRBV30
J gene: TRBJ1-2
D gene: -
clone size: once
CDR3 protein: CAWSVALPYGYTF
CDR3 DNA: TGTGCCTGGAGTGTAGCTCTCCCCTATGGCTACACCTTC

CDR3 length: 16
V gene: TRBV2
J gene: TRBJ2-3
D gene: -
clone size: -
CDR3 protein: CASSEPTRIRTDTQYF
CDR3 DNA: TGTGCCAGCAGTGAACCGACTAGAATTCGCACAGATACGCAGTATTTT

CDR3 length: 17
V gene: TRBV11-2
J gene: TRBJ2-1
D gene: TRBD2
clone size: -
CDR3 protein: CASSRFNSGSSYNEQFF
CDR3 DNA: TGTGCCAGCAGCCGCTTCAATAGCGGGTCATCCTACAATGAGCAGTTCTTC

CDR3 length: 12
V gene: TRBV7-6
J gene: TRBJ2-1
D gene: -
clone size: -
CDR3 protein: CASSSPGSEQFF
CDR3 DNA: TGTGCCAGCAGCTCACCCGGGAGTGAGCAGTTCTTC

CDR3 length: 18
V gene: TRBV7-2
J gene: TRBJ2-5
D gene: TRBD2
clone size: -
CDR3 protein: CASSLDLAGGPRQETQYF
CDR3 DNA: TGTGCCAGCAGCTTAGATCTAGCGGGGGGGCCACGACAAGAGACCCAGTACTTC

CDR3 length: 14
V gene: TRBV11-2
J gene: TRBJ1-6
D gene: -
clone size: once
CDR3 protein: CASSSSGPNSPLHF
CDR3 DNA: TGTGCCAGCAGCTCCTCTGGACCGAATTCACCCCTCCACTTT

CDR3 length: 15
V gene: TRBV5-1
J gene: TRBJ2-5
D gene: -
clone size: -
CDR3 protein: CASSSLDGTRETQYF
CDR3 DNA: TGCGCCAGCAGTAGTCTCGATGGCACGCGAGAGACCCAGTACTTC

CDR3 length: 16
V gene: TRBV10-3
J gene: TRBJ2-1
D gene: TRBD1
clone size: -
CDR3 protein: CAITSGQGLNYNEQFF
CDR3 DNA: TGTGCCATCACCAGCGGACAGGGGCTAAACTACAATGAGCAGTTCTTC

CDR3 length: 14
V gene: TRBV7-2
J gene: TRBJ2-7
D gene: -
clone size: -
CDR3 protein: CASSSPWGSYEQYF
CDR3 DNA: TGTGCCAGCAGCTCCCCCTGGGGGTCCTACGAGCAGTACTTC

CDR3 length: 13
V gene: TRBV4-3
J gene: TRBJ2-3
D gene: -
clone size: -
CDR3 protein: CASSQDERDTQYF
CDR3 DNA: TGCGCCAGCAGCCAAGATGAAAGGGATACGCAGTATTTT

CDR3 length: 15
V gene: TRBV5-1
J gene: TRBJ2-3
D gene: -
clone size: -
CDR3 protein: CASSLMEGSTDTQYF
CDR3 DNA: TGCGCCAGCAGCTTGATGGAGGGAAGCACAGATACGCAGTATTTT

CDR3 length: 13
V gene: TRBV30
J gene: TRBJ1-4
D gene: -
clone size: -
CDR3 protein: CAWSAGKEEKLFF
CDR3 DNA: TGTGCCTGGAGTGCCGGGAAAGAGGAAAAACTGTTTTTT

CDR3 length: 14
V gene: TRBV2
J gene: TRBJ1-5
D gene: -
clone size: -
CDR3 protein: CASSETRGGQPQHF
CDR3 DNA: TGTGCCAGCAGTGAGACCAGGGGAGGTCAGCCCCAGCATTTT

CDR3 length: 15
V gene: TRBV5-4
J gene: TRBJ2-4
D gene: TRBD1
clone size: -
CDR3 protein: CASSPTGVAKNIQYF
CDR3 DNA: TGTGCCAGCAGCCCGACAGGGGTAGCCAAAAACATTCAGTACTTC

CDR3 length: 14
V gene: TRBV28
J gene: TRBJ2-7
D gene: -
clone size: -
CDR3 protein: CASTPRPTLYEQYF
CDR3 DNA: TGTGCCAGCACCCCACGCCCCACCCTCTACGAGCAGTACTTC

CDR3 length: 13
V gene: TRBV15
J gene: TRBJ2-7
D gene: -
clone size: -
CDR3 protein: CATSIQGAYEQYF
CDR3 DNA: TGTGCCACCAGCATCCAGGGAGCCTACGAGCAGTACTTC

CDR3 length: 12
V gene: TRBV7-9
J gene: TRBJ2-7
D gene: -
clone size: -
CDR3 protein: CASSLEGREQYF
CDR3 DNA: TGTGCCAGCAGCTTAGAGGGGCGGGAGCAGTACTTC

CDR3 length: 16
V gene: TRBV7-2
J gene: TRBJ2-3
D gene: TRBD2
clone size: -
CDR3 protein: CASSLQPSGRVDTQYF
CDR3 DNA: TGTGCCAGCAGCTTACAACCTAGCGGGAGGGTAGATACGCAGTATTTT

CDR3 length: 15
V gene: TRBV27
J gene: TRBJ1-1
D gene: -
clone size: many
CDR3 protein: CASRNPLRGPSEAFF
CDR3 DNA: TGTGCCAGCAGAAACCCTTTGAGGGGTCCGTCGGAAGCTTTCTTT

CDR3 length: 15
V gene: TRBV7-2
J gene: TRBJ2-2
D gene: -
clone size: few
CDR3 protein: CASSLGARNTGELFF
CDR3 DNA: TGTGCCAGCAGCTTAGGGGCCCGTAACACCGGGGAGCTGTTTTTT

CDR3 length: 14
V gene: TRBV7-9
J gene: TRBJ2-5
D gene: -
clone size: -
CDR3 protein: CASSLGAAGETQYF
CDR3 DNA: TGTGCCAGCAGCTTAGGGGCAGCCGGGGAGACCCAGTACTTC

CDR3 length: 14
V gene: TRBV5-5
J gene: TRBJ1-3
D gene: -
clone size: -
CDR3 protein: CASSLDGPGNTIYF
CDR3 DNA: TGTGCCAGCAGCTTGGACGGCCCTGGAAACACCATATATTTT

CDR3 length: 15
V gene: TRBV2
J gene: TRBJ1-2
D gene: -
clone size: -
CDR3 protein: CASSEVVPANYGYTF
CDR3 DNA: TGTGCCAGCAGTGAAGTCGTCCCTGCCAACTATGGCTACACCTTC

CDR3 length: 12
V gene: TRBV19
J gene: TRBJ1-6
D gene: TRBD1
clone size: many
CDR3 protein: CASRTGQSPLHF
CDR3 DNA: TGTGCCAGTCGGACAGGGCAGTCACCCCTCCACTTT

CDR3 length: 14
V gene: TRBV5-6
J gene: TRBJ2-1
D gene: TRBD1
clone size: -
CDR3 protein: CASSDRGHYNEQFF
CDR3 DNA: TGTGCCAGCAGCGACAGGGGCCACTACAATGAGCAGTTCTTC

CDR3 length: 15
V gene: TRBV7-9
J gene: TRBJ2-1
D gene: TRBD2
clone size: -
CDR3 protein: CASSLYGGASNEQFF
CDR3 DNA: TGTGCCAGCAGCTTATACGGGGGGGCGTCCAATGAGCAGTTCTTC